The 2 T cell receptor beta chains below all came from one sample that was sequenced in a study of cytomegalovirus exposure and HLA in healthy donors. PCR amplification relied on 60 Vbeta primers (plus 13 Jbeta primers). Here immunoSEQ multiplex PCR was the method, and the copy in TCRdb shows in-frame clones only, minus some. The sample carries 45,000 to 65,000 clones, approximately 80% recorded once. Sequencing was performed on PBMCs. These receptors all stem from a woman aged 40 to 55 in good health and CMV-seropositive.

This clone was counted only a few times. J is TRBJ1-2 and V is TRBV6-1; unclear D gene. This CDR3 contains 15 residues. The V end was cut by 1 base, the J end by 1 base, with 10 bases between. Germline CDR1 reads MNHNS; CDR2 reads SASEGT. The CDR3 nucleotides read TGTGCCAGCAGTGAAGGGAGGTTCCGTAACTATGGCTACACCTTC. Amino acids: CASSEGRFRNYGYTF.

The rearrangement joins TRBV4-1 to TRBJ1-2; TRBD1 matches at 8 bases. The germline CDR1 and CDR2 sequences are MGHRA and YSYEKL. The trim removed 0 bases at V and 5 bases at J, leaving 8 bases unmatched. The CDR3 consists of 16 residues. The CDR3, as DNA: TGCGCCAGCAGCCAAGAAGGTAGAACAGGGGGGTATGGCTACACCTTC. It specifies CASSQEGRTGGYGYTF.